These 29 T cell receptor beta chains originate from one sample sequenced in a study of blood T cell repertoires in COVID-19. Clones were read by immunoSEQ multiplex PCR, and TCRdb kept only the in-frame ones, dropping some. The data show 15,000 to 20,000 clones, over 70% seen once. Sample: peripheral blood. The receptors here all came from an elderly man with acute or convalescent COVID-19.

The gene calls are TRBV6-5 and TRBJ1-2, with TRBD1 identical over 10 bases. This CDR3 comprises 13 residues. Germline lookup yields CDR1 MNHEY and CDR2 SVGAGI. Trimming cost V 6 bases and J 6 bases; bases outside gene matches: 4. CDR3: CASRTTGGDGYTF. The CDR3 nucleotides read TGTGCCAGCAGAACGACAGGGGGCGATGGCTACACCTTC.

In nucleotides, the CDR3 is TGTGCCAGCAGTGAGGACAGGGGTCAGCCCCAGCATTTT. Its protein product is CASSEDRGQPQHF. This rearrangement joins TRBV2 to TRBJ1-5; 9 bases agree with TRBD1. Germline V gene data show CDR1 as SNHLY and CDR2 as FYNNEI. With 3 bases clipped from V and 6 bases from J, the junction kept 0 bases outside the gene matches. The CDR3 length is 13 residues.

Written as DNA, the CDR3 is TGTGCCACCAGCACCCGTAGGACAGGGGCCGACCAGTTCTTC. Protein sequence: CATSTRRTGADQFF. The chain links TRBV15 to TRBJ2-1, with 9 bases lining up with TRBD1. The germline V gene encodes CDR1 LNHNV and CDR2 YYDKDF (reference sequence). V shed 4 bases and J 13 bases; nucleotides not matched to a gene: 11. The CDR3 spans 14 residues.

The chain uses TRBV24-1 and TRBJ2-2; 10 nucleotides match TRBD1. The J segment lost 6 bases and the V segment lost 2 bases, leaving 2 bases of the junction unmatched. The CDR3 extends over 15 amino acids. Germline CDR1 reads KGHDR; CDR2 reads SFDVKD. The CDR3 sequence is CATSDSGQGAGELFF. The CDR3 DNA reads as TGTGCCACCAGTGATTCAGGACAGGGGGCCGGGGAGCTGTTTTTT.

CDR3 residues: CSVGETGRNTIYF. The CDR3 region has the DNA TGCAGCGTTGGAGAGACAGGGCGAAACACCATATATTTT. The chain combines TRBV29-1 with TRBJ1-3; 7 bases match TRBD1. With V trimmed by 4 bases and J by 5 bases, 5 bases remained unmatched. The CDR3 consists of 13 residues. Germline V gene data show CDR1 as SQVTM and CDR2 as ANQGSEA.

CDR3 nucleotide sequence: TGTGCCAGCAGGATTCCGGGGGACCCTAACTATGGCTACACCTTC. Its translation is CASRIPGDPNYGYTF. V and J are TRBV28 and TRBJ1-2, with D tentatively TRBD1 (5 bases). CDR3 length equals 15 residues. The V end was cut by 6 bases, the J end by 0 bases, with 14 bases between. CDR1 is MDHEN, CDR2 SYDVKM, per germline.

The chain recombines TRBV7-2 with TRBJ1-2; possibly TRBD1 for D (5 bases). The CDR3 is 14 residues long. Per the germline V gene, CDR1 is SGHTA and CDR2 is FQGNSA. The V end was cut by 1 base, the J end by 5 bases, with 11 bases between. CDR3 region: CASSLDPPGYGYTF. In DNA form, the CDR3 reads TGTGCCAGCAGCTTAGACCCCCCAGGGTATGGCTACACCTTC.

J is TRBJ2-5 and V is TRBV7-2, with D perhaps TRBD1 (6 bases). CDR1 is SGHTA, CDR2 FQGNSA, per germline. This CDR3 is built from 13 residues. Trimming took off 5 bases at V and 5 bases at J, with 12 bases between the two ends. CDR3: CASSVSRGETQYF. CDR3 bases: TGTGCCAGCAGCGTTTCCAGGGGTGAGACCCAGTACTTC.

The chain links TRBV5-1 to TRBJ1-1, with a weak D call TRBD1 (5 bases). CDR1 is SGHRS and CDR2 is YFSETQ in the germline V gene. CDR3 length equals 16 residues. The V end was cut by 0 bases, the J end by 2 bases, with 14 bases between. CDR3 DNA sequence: TGCGCCAGCAGCTTGGTCGCAGGGTTTAGAAACACTGAAGCTTTCTTT. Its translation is CASSLVAGFRNTEAFF.

This CDR3 is CASSQEDRNTEAFF. The CDR3 DNA reads TGTGCCAGCAGCCAAGAGGACAGAAACACTGAAGCTTTCTTT. The rearrangement joins TRBV3-1 (or the pseudogene TRBV3-2) to TRBJ1-1; D possibly corresponds to TRBD1 (6 bases). CDR3 length: 14 residues. Germline CDR1 is LGHDT and CDR2 is YNNKEL (reference sequence). With 0 bases removed from V and 2 bases from J, the gap between germline ends came to 7 bases.

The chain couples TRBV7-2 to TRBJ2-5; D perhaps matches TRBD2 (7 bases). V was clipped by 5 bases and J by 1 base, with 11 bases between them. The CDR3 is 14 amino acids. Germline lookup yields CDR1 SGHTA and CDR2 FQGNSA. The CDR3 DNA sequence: TGTGCCAGCAGCGTCGGGGGGCCCCAAGAGACCCAGTACTTC. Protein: CASSVGGPQETQYF.

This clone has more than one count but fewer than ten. The CDR3 DNA reads as TGTGCCAGCAGAGCCGGACAGGGTAATCAGCCCCAGCATTTT. The encoded protein is CASRAGQGNQPQHF. V usage is TRBV6-5 and J usage is TRBJ1-5, with 8 bases aligning to TRBD1. Germline V gene lookup returns CDR1 MNHEY and CDR2 SVGAGI. The CDR3 is 14 residues long. Losses at the gene ends were 6 bases for V and 4 bases for J; bases not matched to a gene: 5.

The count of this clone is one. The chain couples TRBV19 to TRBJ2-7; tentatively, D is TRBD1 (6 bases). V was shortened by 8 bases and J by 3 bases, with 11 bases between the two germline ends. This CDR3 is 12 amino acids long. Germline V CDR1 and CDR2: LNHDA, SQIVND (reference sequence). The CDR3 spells CASQDSLYEQYF. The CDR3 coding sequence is TGTGCCAGTCAGGACAGCCTCTACGAGCAGTACTTC.

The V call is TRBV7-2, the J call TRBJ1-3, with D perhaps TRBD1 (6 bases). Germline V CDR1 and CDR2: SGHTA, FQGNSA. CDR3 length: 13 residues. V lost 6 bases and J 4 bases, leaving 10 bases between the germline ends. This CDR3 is CASRTGWGNTIYF. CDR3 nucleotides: TGTGCCAGCAGAACAGGGTGGGGAAACACCATATATTTT. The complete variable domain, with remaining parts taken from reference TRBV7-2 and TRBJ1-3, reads GAGVSQSPSNKVTEKGKDVELRCDPISGHTALYWYRQSLGQGLEFLIYFQGNSAPDKSGLPSDRFSAERTGGSVSTLTIQRTQQEDSAVYLCASRTGWGNTIYFGEGSWLTVV.

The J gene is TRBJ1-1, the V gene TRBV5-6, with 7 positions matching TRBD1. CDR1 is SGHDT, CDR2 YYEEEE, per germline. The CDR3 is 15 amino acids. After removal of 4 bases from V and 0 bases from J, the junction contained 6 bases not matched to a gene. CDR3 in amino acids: CASSQKDRLNTEAFF. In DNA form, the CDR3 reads TGTGCCAGCAGCCAGAAGGACAGGCTGAACACTGAAGCTTTCTTT.

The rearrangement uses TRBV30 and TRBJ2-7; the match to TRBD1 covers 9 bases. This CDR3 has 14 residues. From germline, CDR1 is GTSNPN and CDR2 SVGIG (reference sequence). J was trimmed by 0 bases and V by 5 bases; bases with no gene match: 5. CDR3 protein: CAWEPGQGSYEQYF. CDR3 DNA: TGTGCCTGGGAACCGGGACAGGGCTCCTACGAGCAGTACTTC.

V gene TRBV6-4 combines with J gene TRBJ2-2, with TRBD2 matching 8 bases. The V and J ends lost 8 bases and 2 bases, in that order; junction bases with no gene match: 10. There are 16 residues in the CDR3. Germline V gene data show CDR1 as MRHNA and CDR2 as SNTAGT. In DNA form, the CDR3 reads TGTGCCAGCCGACGGTTTAGCGGGGAAAACACCGGGGAGCTGTTTTTT. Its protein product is CASRRFSGENTGELFF.

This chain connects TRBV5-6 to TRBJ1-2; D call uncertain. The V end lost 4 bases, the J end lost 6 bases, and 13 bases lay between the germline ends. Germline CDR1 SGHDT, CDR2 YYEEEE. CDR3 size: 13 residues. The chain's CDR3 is CASSPGRFDGYTF. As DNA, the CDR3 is TGTGCCAGCAGCCCGGGGAGATTCGATGGCTACACCTTC.

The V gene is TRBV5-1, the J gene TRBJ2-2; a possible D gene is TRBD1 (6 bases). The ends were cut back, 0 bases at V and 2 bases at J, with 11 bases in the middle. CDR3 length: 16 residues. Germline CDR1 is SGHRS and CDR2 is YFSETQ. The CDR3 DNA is TGCGCCAGCAGCTTGGCCGCAGGGGTCAACACCGGGGAGCTGTTTTTT. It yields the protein CASSLAAGVNTGELFF.

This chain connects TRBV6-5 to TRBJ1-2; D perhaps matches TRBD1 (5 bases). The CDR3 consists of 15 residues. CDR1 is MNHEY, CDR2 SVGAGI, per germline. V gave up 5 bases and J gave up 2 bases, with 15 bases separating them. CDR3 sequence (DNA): TGTGCCAGCAGTAGTCAGGGTTGGACGAACTATGGCTACACCTTC. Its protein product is CASSSQGWTNYGYTF.

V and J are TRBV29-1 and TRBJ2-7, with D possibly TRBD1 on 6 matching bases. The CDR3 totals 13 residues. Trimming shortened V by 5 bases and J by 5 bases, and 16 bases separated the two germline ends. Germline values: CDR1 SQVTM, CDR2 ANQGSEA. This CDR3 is CSVSPHRDDEQYF. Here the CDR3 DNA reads TGCAGCGTTTCCCCGCACAGGGATGACGAGCAGTACTTC.

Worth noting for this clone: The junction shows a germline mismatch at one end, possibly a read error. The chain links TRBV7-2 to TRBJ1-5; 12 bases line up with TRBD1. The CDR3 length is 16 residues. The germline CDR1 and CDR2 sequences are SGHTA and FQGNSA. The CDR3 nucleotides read TGTGCCAGCAGCTTCACCGGGACAGGGGGCAACCAGCCCCAGCATTTT. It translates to CASSFTGTGGNQPQHF.

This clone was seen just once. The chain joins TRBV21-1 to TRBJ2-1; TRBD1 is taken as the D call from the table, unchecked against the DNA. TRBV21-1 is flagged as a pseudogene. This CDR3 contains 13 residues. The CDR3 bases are TGTGCCATTACAAGGGGACAGTCCAATGAGCAGTTCTTC. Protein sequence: CAITRGQSNEQFF.

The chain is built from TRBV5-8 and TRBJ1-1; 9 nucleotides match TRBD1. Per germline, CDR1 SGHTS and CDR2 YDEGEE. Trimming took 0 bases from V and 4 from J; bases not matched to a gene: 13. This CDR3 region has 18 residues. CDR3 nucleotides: TGTGCCAGCAGCTTGGAAGGGGGACAGGGCTTGTGGGGCACTGAAGCTTTCTTT. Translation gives CASSLEGGQGLWGTEAFF.

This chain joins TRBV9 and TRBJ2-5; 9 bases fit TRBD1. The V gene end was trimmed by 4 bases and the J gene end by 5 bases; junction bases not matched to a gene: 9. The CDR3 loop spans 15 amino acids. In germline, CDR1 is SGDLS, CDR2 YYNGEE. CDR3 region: CASSLDTDRGETQYF. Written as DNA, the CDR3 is TGTGCCAGCAGCCTAGATACGGACAGGGGTGAGACCCAGTACTTC.

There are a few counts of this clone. CDR3 loop: CASSPGLARDTQYF. CDR3 in DNA: TGTGCCAGCAGCCCAGGACTGGCAAGGGATACGCAGTATTTT. This rearrangement joins TRBV5-4 to TRBJ2-3, with D possibly TRBD2 on 5 matching bases. Trimming took off 4 bases at V and 6 bases at J, with 15 bases between the two ends. The CDR3 spans 14 residues. Germline CDR1 SGHNT, CDR2 YYREEE (reference sequence).

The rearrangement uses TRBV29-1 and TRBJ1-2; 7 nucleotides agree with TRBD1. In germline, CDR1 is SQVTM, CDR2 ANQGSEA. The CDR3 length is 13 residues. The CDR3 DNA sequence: TGCAGTATGGGGGCAGGGGGGAGCTATGGCTACACCTTC. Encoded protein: CSMGAGGSYGYTF.

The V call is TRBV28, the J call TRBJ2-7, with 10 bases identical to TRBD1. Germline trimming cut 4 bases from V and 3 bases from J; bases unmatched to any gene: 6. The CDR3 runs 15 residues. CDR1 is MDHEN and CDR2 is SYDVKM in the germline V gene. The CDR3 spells CASSSTGGLSYEQYF. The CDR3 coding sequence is TGTGCCAGCAGTTCGACAGGGGGCTTAAGCTACGAGCAGTACTTC.

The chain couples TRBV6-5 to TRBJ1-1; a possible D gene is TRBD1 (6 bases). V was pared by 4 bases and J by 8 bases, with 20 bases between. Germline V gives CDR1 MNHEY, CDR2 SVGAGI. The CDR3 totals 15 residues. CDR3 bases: TGTGCCAGCAGTTCCCCGAACGGGGGGCCCGCAGAAGCTTTCTTT. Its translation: CASSSPNGGPAEAFF.